This TCR beta chain was found in a study of Graves' ophthalmopathy and Graves' hyperthyroidism. RNA served as the template for amplifying TCR beta CDR3 regions. First-round RT-PCR used HTBI primers; second-round multiplex PCR followed. MiXCR, applied by TCRdb to the multiplex PCR reads, yields one record per CDR3 protein. The sample lists about 590,000 distinct CDR3 sequences, 35% to 45% occurring once. If patients had other autoimmune diseases, uncontrolled infections, pregnancy or lactation, they were excluded. The authors diagnosed from clinical symptoms, serum thyroxine, TRAb, thyroid ultrasound and orbital computed tomography. V was pared by 0 bases and J by 6 bases, with 5 bases between. Looked up from germline, CDR1 is SEHNR and CDR2 is FQNEAQ (reference sequence). This CDR3 is 13 amino acids long. Study-level findings and limits: A model built from 13 signatures distinguished ophthalmopathy from stable hyperthyroidism with roughly 85% sensitivity and 81.08% specificity. In predicting ophthalmopathy progression, the model reached roughly 71% sensitivity and 72.22% specificity.

Ten or more counts support this clonotype. Its specificity is unknown. This TCR was recovered from an adult man with Graves' hyperthyroidism. Material: peripheral blood or thyroid tissue (not recorded which). V and J are TRBV7-9 and TRBJ2-2; D uncertain. CDR3 bases: TGTGCCAGCAGCTTAGCGCAGTCCGGGGAGCTGTTTTTT. This translates into CASSLAQSGELFF.